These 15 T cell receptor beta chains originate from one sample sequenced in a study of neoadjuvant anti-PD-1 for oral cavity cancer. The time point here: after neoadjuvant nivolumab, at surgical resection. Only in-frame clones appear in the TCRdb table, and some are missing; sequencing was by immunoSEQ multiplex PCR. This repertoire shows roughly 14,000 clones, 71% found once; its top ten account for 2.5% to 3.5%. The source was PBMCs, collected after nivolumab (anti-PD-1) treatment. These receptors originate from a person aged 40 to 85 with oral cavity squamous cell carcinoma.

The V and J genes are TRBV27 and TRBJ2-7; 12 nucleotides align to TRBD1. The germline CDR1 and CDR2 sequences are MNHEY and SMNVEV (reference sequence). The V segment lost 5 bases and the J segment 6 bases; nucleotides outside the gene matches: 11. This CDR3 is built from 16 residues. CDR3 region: CASSNPGQGAGSEQYF. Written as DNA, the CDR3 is TGTGCCAGCAGTAATCCGGGACAGGGGGCGGGGAGCGAGCAGTACTTC.

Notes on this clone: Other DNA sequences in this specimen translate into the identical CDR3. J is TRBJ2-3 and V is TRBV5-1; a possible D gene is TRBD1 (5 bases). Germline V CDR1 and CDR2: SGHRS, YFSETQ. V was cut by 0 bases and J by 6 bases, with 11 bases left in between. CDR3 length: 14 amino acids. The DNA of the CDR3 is TGCGCCAGCAGCTTGGGACAGAGTACGGATACGCAGTATTTT. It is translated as CASSLGQSTDTQYF.

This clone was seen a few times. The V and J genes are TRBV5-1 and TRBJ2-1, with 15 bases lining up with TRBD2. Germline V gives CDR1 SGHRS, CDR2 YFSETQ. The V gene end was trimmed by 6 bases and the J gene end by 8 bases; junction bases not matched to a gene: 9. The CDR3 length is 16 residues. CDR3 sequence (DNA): TGCGCCAGCAAGCTTGGGACTAGCGGGAGGAGCGATGAGCAGTTCTTC. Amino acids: CASKLGTSGRSDEQFF.

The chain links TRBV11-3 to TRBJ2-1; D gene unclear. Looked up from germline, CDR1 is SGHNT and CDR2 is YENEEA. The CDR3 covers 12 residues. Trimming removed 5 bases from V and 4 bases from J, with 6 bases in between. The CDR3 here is CASSHKYNEQFF. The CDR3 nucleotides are TGTGCCAGCAGCCACAAGTACAATGAGCAGTTCTTC.

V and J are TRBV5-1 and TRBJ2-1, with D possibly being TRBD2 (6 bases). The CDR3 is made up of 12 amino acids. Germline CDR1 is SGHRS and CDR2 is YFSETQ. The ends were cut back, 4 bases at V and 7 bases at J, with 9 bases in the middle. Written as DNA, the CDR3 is TGCGCCAGCAGCCCCCTAGCGAATGAGCAGTTCTTC. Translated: CASSPLANEQFF.

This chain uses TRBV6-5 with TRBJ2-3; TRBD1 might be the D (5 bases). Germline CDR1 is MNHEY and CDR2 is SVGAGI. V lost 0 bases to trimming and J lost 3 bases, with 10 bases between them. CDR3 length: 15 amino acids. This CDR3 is CASSYSQGSTDTQYF. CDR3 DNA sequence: TGTGCCAGCAGTTACTCCCAGGGTTCGACAGATACGCAGTATTTT.

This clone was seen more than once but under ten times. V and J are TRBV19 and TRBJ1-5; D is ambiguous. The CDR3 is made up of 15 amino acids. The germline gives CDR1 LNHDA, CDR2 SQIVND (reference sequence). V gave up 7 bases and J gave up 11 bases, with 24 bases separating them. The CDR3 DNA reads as TGTGCCAGTAATCGACCCGAGTCCGAGTCATCAGCCCAGCATTTT. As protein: CASNRPESESSAQHF.

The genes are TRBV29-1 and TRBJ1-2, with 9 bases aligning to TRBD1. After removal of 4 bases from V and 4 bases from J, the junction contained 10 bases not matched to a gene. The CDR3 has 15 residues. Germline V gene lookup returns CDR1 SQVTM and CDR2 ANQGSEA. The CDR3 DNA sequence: TGCAGCGTTGGTGGGACAGGGACCGGAGCCTATGGCTACACCTTC. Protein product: CSVGGTGTGAYGYTF.

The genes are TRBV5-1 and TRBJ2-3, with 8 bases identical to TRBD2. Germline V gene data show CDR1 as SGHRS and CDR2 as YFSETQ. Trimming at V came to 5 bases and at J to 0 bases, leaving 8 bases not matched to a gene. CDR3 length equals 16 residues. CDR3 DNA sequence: TGCGCCAGCAGTTTGCTGCGGGGGGAAAGCACAGATACGCAGTATTTT. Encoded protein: CASSLLRGESTDTQYF.

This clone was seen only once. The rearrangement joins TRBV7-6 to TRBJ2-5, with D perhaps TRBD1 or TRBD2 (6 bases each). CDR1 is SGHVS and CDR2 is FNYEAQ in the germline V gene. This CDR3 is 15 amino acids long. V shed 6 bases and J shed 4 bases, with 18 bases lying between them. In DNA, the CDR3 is TGTGCCAGCAGTAGCTGGGGGGCGGGTGGAGAGACCCAGTACTTC. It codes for CASSSWGAGGETQYF.

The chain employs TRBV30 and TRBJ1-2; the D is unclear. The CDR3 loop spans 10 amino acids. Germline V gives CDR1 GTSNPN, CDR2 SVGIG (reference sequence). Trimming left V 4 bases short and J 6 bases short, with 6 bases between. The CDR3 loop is CAWMRDGYTF. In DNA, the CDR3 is TGTGCCTGGATGAGGGATGGCTACACCTTC. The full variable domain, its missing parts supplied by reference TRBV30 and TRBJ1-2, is SQTIHQWPATLVQPVGSPLSLECTVEGTSNPNLYWYRQAAGRGLQLLFYSVGIGQISSEVPQNLSASRPQDRQFILSSKKLLLSDSGFYLCAWMRDGYTFGSGTRLTVV.

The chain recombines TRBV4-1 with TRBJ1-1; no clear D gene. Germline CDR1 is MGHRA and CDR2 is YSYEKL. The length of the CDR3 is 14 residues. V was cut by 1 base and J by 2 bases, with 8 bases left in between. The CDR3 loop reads CASSQGLENTEAFF. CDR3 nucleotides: TGCGCCAGCAGCCAAGGGCTAGAAAACACTGAAGCTTTCTTT.

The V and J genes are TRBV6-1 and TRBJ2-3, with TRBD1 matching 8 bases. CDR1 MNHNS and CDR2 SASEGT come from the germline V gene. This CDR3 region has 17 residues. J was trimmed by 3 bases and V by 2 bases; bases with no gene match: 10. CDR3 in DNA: TGTGCCAGCAGTGAATCAGGAGGACAGGGACCGACAGATACGCAGTATTTT. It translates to CASSESGGQGPTDTQYF.

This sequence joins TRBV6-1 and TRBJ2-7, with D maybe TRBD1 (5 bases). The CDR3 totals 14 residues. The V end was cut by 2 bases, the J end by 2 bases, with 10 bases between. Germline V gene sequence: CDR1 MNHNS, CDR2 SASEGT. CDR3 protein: CASSEMDKTYEQYF. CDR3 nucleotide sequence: TGTGCCAGCAGTGAAATGGACAAAACCTACGAGCAGTACTTC.

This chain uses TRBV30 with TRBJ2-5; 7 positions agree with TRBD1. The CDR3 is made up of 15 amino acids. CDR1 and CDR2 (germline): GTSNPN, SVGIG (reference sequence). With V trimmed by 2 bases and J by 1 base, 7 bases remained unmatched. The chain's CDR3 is CAWSYWTGLQETQYF. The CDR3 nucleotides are TGTGCCTGGAGTTACTGGACAGGCCTCCAAGAGACCCAGTACTTC.